This T cell receptor beta chain was sequenced for a study of blood T cell repertoires in COVID-19. The wider study: The study drew acute and convalescent COVID-19 samples from the United States, Italy and Spain.

Per the original data handling: Estimates of nucleated cell counts were drawn from the amplification of reference gene primers. The repertoire was sequenced with immunoSEQ multiplex PCR; TCRdb's copy has only in-frame clones and lacks some. V and J calls and clone size are those listed in that table; D and trimming were worked out from the DNA. The repertoire has about 220,000 clones, more than 75% of them found once; the top ten carry just over 3%. CDR1 is SGHNT and CDR2 is YYREEE in the germline V gene (reference sequence). The CDR3 is 14 residues long. V was shortened by 4 bases and J by 5 bases, with 15 bases between the two germline ends.

The sequence was obtained from a woman in her thirties who had recovered from COVID-19. The rearrangement uses TRBV5-4 and TRBJ2-5; the D gene is possibly TRBD1 (6 bases). What was sequenced was peripheral blood. CDR3 sequence: CASSPYRAEETQYF. As DNA, the CDR3 is TGTGCCAGCAGCCCTTACAGGGCGGAGGAGACCCAGTACTTC. The full variable domain, rest sourced from reference TRBV5-4 and TRBJ2-5, is ETGVTQSPTHLIKTRGQQVTLRCSSQSGHNTVSWYQQALGQGPQFIFQYYREEENGRGNFPPRFSGLQFPNYSSELNVNALELDDSALYLCASSPYRAEETQYFGPGTRLLVL.